This entry lists 11 T cell receptor beta chains sequenced from one sample in a study of CD8+ T cells in alopecia areata. The sequencing template was cDNA reverse transcribed from extracted RNA. Clones were read by immunoSEQ multiplex PCR, and TCRdb kept only the in-frame ones, dropping some. The table includes some 240,000 clones, roughly 57% detected once. Here the sequenced sample was CD4+ T cells sorted from blood, taken at week 0. The receptors shown here come from a human donor with alopecia areata.

This clone was picked up a small number of times. This chain uses TRBV7-9 with TRBJ1-1; D ambiguous. The CDR3 loop spans 13 amino acids. The germline V gene has CDR1 SEHNR and CDR2 FQNEAQ (reference sequence). Trimming pared 5 bases from V and 4 bases from J, leaving 11 bases between. CDR3 residues: CASSPPGSTEAFF. CDR3 nucleotides: TGTGCCAGCAGCCCCCCCGGGAGCACTGAAGCTTTCTTT.

This chain connects TRBV5-1 to TRBJ2-1; D is possibly TRBD1 or TRBD2 (5 bases each). CDR1 and CDR2 from the germline V gene are SGHRS and YFSETQ. The V gene lost 7 bases and the J gene lost 10 bases, with 21 bases spanning the gap. CDR3 length equals 14 residues. The CDR3 loop is CASLQVGAASEQFF. CDR3 nucleotides: TGCGCCAGCCTCCAGGTCGGGGCGGCTTCAGAGCAGTTCTTC.

The V gene is TRBV6-1, the J gene TRBJ2-4; unclear D gene. V was shortened by 3 bases and J by 0 bases, with 6 bases between the two germline ends. The CDR3 contains 14 residues. Germline values: CDR1 MNHNS, CDR2 SASEGT. In DNA, the CDR3 is TGTGCCAGCAGTGAGGACGTAGCCAAAAACATTCAGTACTTC. Translation gives CASSEDVAKNIQYF.

The V and J genes are TRBV27 and TRBJ2-3; 9 positions agree with TRBD2. The V and J ends lost 6 bases and 5 bases, in that order; junction bases with no gene match: 6. Per germline, CDR1 MNHEY and CDR2 SMNVEV (reference sequence). The CDR3 has 14 residues. The CDR3 here is CASRSGGRVDTQYF. The DNA for the CDR3 is TGTGCCAGCAGAAGCGGGGGGAGGGTAGATACGCAGTATTTT.

The chain employs TRBV27 and TRBJ1-5; perhaps TRBD1 as D (5 bases). The CDR3 is 14 residues long. CDR1 is MNHEY, CDR2 SMNVEV, per germline (reference sequence). Trimming took 3 bases from V and 4 from J, leaving 10 bases between them. CDR3 sequence reads: CASSFLRENQPQHF. The CDR3, as DNA: TGTGCCAGCAGTTTCCTCAGGGAAAATCAGCCCCAGCATTTT.

This clone was counted a few times. Other DNA sequences in this sample translate to the same CDR3. The V call is TRBV5-1, the J call TRBJ1-1, with unresolved D. Germline V gives CDR1 SGHRS, CDR2 YFSETQ. The CDR3 extends over 14 amino acids. Trimming took 0 bases from V and 0 from J, leaving 6 bases between them. This chain's CDR3 is CASSLGGMNTEAFF. CDR3 DNA: TGCGCCAGCAGCTTGGGGGGAATGAACACTGAAGCTTTCTTT.

A few counts support this clone. The CDR3 sequence: CSVGPQGLGRTQYF. DNA for the CDR3: TGCAGCGTTGGACCCCAGGGACTGGGGAGGACCCAGTACTTC. This chain connects TRBV29-1 to TRBJ2-5, with TRBD2 as a possible D gene (6 bases). V was shortened by 4 bases and J by 7 bases, with 19 bases between the two germline ends. The length of the CDR3 is 14 residues. From germline, CDR1 is SQVTM and CDR2 ANQGSEA.

J is TRBJ2-1 and V is TRBV29-1; 9 bases are a match to TRBD2. The CDR3 spans 14 residues. After removal of 6 bases from V and 3 bases from J, the junction contained 6 bases not matched to a gene. The germline V gene has CDR1 SQVTM and CDR2 ANQGSEA. CDR3 sequence: CSVASGVGYNEQFF. CDR3 DNA: TGCAGCGTCGCTAGCGGGGTAGGCTACAATGAGCAGTTCTTC.

The chain has TRBV9 and TRBJ1-1; 10 bases agree with TRBD1. Trimming took 2 bases from V and 5 from J; bases not matched to a gene: 3. From germline, CDR1 is SGDLS and CDR2 YYNGEE. CDR3 length: 14 amino acids. CDR3 DNA: TGTGCCAGCAGCGTCAGGACAGGGGGGACTGAAGCTTTCTTT. It codes for CASSVRTGGTEAFF. Looking up the rest from reference TRBV9 and TRBJ1-1 gives the full variable domain: DSGVTQTPKHLITATGQRVTLRCSPRSGDLSVYWYQQSLDQGLQFLIQYYNGEERAKGNILERFSAQQFPDLHSELNLSSLELGDSALYFCASSVRTGGTEAFFGQGTRLTVV.

This sequence joins TRBV11-2 and TRBJ2-3, with D possibly TRBD1 on 6 matching bases. The germline V gene has CDR1 SGHAT and CDR2 FQNNGV. The CDR3 has 15 residues. V was pared by 3 bases and J by 2 bases, with 12 bases between. In DNA form, the CDR3 reads TGTGCCAGCAGCTTTTTCGGACAGTTCACAGATACGCAGTATTTT. Encoded protein: CASSFFGQFTDTQYF.

This sequence joins TRBV13 and TRBJ1-1, with D maybe TRBD1 (6 bases). Per the germline V gene, CDR1 is PRHDT and CDR2 is FYEKMQ (reference sequence). Trimming cost V 5 bases and J 3 bases, with 13 bases left between them. This CDR3 contains 14 residues. CDR3 sequence reads: CASSRWTDDTEAFF. The DNA of the CDR3 is TGTGCCAGCAGCAGGTGGACAGACGACACTGAAGCTTTCTTT.